This T cell receptor (beta chain) comes out of a study of blood T cell repertoires in COVID-19. The V end lost 6 bases, the J end lost 2 bases, and 19 bases lay between the germline ends. The CDR3 runs to 16 residues. Germline V CDR1 and CDR2: MNHNY, SVGAGI (reference sequence). The sample holds one count of this clone. The table came from immunoSEQ multiplex PCR; TCRdb's copy has only in-frame clones and leaves some out. The sample lists around 180,000 clones, around three quarters occurring once. The chain couples TRBV6-6 to TRBJ2-5; TRBD1 might be the D (5 bases). This TCR was sampled from a woman in her 50s with acute COVID-19. Sequencing was performed on PBMCs or T cells enriched from blood (not recorded which). The CDR3 DNA is TGTGCCAGCAGCCCGTATGGGGCCCGCACGCAAGAGACCCAGTACTTC. Encoded protein: CASSPYGARTQETQYF.